The T cell receptor (beta chain) under discussion was sequenced for a study of blood T cell repertoires in COVID-19. Overall study context: Sites in the United States, Italy and Spain provided acute and convalescent COVID-19 samples. In each case, the material was cDNA or gDNA derived from T cells, B-cell-depleted T cells, or PBMCs.

Authors' processing steps: How many nucleated cells were present was estimated from reference gene primer amplification. The protocol was immunoSEQ multiplex PCR, while the TCRdb copy is restricted to in-frame clones and leaves out a portion. V and J calls and clone size are given by that table; D and trimming were obtained from the DNA. There are 90,000 to 130,000 clones in the sample; 85% occur only once, and 1.4% to 1.5% lies in the top ten. Germline V lookup: CDR1 SEHNR, CDR2 FQNEAQ (reference sequence). The ends were cut back, 4 bases at V and 0 bases at J, with 9 bases in the middle. The CDR3 spans 14 residues.

The chain links TRBV7-9 to TRBJ2-5; unclear D gene. Source material: peripheral blood. The origin of this receptor is a man in his forties with acute or convalescent COVID-19. CDR3 bases: TGTGCCAGCAGCTCCAGATCCTACCAAGAGACCCAGTACTTC. This encodes CASSSRSYQETQYF.